Listed here is a single T cell receptor beta chain. Recovery among Cohort 3 donors was established by two negative PCRs, clearance, or symptom resolution. This CDR3 is 15 amino acids long. The trim removed 5 bases at V and 0 bases at J, leaving 6 bases unmatched. Germline CDR1 ENHRY, CDR2 SYGVKD. The entry originates in a study of blood T cell repertoires in COVID-19. Study-level information: Sites across the United States, Italy and Spain contributed samples from acute and convalescent COVID-19. PBMCs, B-cell-depleted T cells, or T cells provided the cDNA or gDNA that made up the material.

Original processing notes: Amplifying reference gene primers gave estimates of nucleated cell counts. Clones were sequenced by immunoSEQ multiplex PCR, and TCRdb holds only the in-frame ones, with some missing. The V and J calls and the clone size are those of that table, but D and trimming were determined from the DNA. The table lists about 180,000 clones, roughly 83% of them singletons. The clonotype was recovered from a woman in her twenties or thirties who had recovered from COVID-19. The sequenced sample consisted of PBMCs or T cells enriched from blood (not recorded which). The chain employs TRBV10-3 and TRBJ2-7; 8 nucleotides align to TRBD1. This chain's CDR3 is CAISNGTGTSYEQYF. The DNA for the CDR3 is TGTGCCATCAGTAACGGGACAGGCACCTCCTACGAGCAGTACTTC.